One sample yielded the 6 T cell receptor beta chains listed below, sequenced in a study of blood T cell repertoires in COVID-19. The protocol was immunoSEQ multiplex PCR, while the TCRdb copy is restricted to in-frame clones and leaves out a portion. Among over 120,000 clones, over 75% were seen once, and the ten largest hold around 45%. Sequencing was performed on peripheral blood. The receptors shown here come from a human donor in a cohort sampled during active COVID-19.

This clone appeared a few times. The chain combines TRBV5-1 with TRBJ1-1; possibly TRBD1 for D (6 bases). V was trimmed by 3 bases and J by 5 bases, leaving 11 bases between them. The germline gives CDR1 SGHRS, CDR2 YFSETQ. CDR3 length equals 13 residues. CDR3 DNA sequence: TGCGCCAGCAGCTCAGGACAGTTAACTGAAGCTTTCTTT. Protein sequence: CASSSGQLTEAFF.

The chain employs TRBV4-3 and TRBJ2-3, with TRBD1 matching over 8 bases. The germline gives CDR1 LGHNA, CDR2 YSLEER. This CDR3 is 15 amino acids long. J was trimmed by 0 bases and V by 3 bases; bases with no gene match: 2. The CDR3 DNA reads TGCGCCAGCAGCCAGACAGGGGCTAGCACAGATACGCAGTATTTT. Amino acid sequence: CASSQTGASTDTQYF.

The count of this clone is one. The chain is built from TRBV7-2 and TRBJ2-3; TRBD1 agrees at 8 bases. V shed 6 bases, J shed 4 bases, and the junction held 6 bases outside the gene matches. Germline V gene sequence: CDR1 SGHTA, CDR2 FQGNSA. The CDR3 has 14 amino acids. The CDR3 nucleotides are TGTGCCAGCAGTAACAGGGGGAGGCCAGATACGCAGTATTTT. It translates to CASSNRGRPDTQYF.

The genes are TRBV9 and TRBJ2-6; D gene unclear. The CDR3 contains 16 residues. Germline lookup yields CDR1 SGDLS and CDR2 YYNGEE. V lost 0 bases and J lost 0, with 7 bases in between. The CDR3 here is CASSVAWSSGANVLTF. The CDR3 nucleotides read TGTGCCAGCAGCGTAGCTTGGAGCTCTGGGGCCAACGTCCTGACTTTC. Full variable domain (rest looked up from reference TRBV9 and TRBJ2-6): DSGVTQTPKHLITATGQRVTLRCSPRSGDLSVYWYQQSLDQGLQFLIQYYNGEERAKGNILERFSAQQFPDLHSELNLSSLELGDSALYFCASSVAWSSGANVLTFGAGSRLTVL.

The CDR3 loop reads CASSQGPGEYLYEQYF. The CDR3 DNA sequence: TGTGCCAGCAGCCAAGGTCCAGGGGAATACCTCTACGAGCAGTACTTC. The V gene is TRBV14, the J gene TRBJ2-7; possible D gene TRBD1, 6 bases. V dropped 1 base and J dropped 3 bases, with 16 bases sitting between them. Germline-derived CDR1 and CDR2 are SGHDN and FVKESK. This CDR3 comprises 16 residues.

The chain has TRBV4-1 and TRBJ2-5; 11 bases fit TRBD1. The CDR3 runs 15 residues. Germline V CDR1 and CDR2: MGHRA, YSYEKL. Trimming cost V 3 bases and J 4 bases; bases outside gene matches: 4. The DNA of the CDR3 is TGCGCCAGCAGCCACGGACAGGGGGCTGGAGAGACCCAGTACTTC. This translates into CASSHGQGAGETQYF.